This T cell receptor (beta chain) was retrieved from a study of cytomegalovirus exposure and HLA in healthy donors. Background on the study: Across some 400 genotyped donors, just over 80% landed in the Caucasian-associated ancestry cluster.

The germline V gene has CDR1 LNHDA and CDR2 SQIVND (reference sequence). This CDR3 has 15 amino acids. V lost 1 base, J lost 7 bases, and 16 bases lay in between. PCR involved 60 Vbeta and 13 Jbeta primers. Here immunoSEQ multiplex PCR was the method, and the copy in TCRdb shows in-frame clones only, minus some. This sample has nearly 200,000 clones, with roughly four fifths found just once. The J gene is TRBJ1-2, the V gene TRBV19; D remains unclear. Sequenced material: PBMCs. The TCR originated in a boy under 10 years old in good health and CMV-seronegative. The CDR3 DNA sequence: TGTGCCAGTAGTATAGGGGCAGTAGGTCTCTCTGGCTACACCTTC. It codes for CASSIGAVGLSGYTF.